The T cell receptor (beta chain) described here comes from a study of T cell responses to AZD1222 COVID-19 vaccine. The V segment lost 2 bases and the J segment 4 bases; nucleotides outside the gene matches: 5. This CDR3 comprises 15 residues. Per germline, CDR1 SGHAT and CDR2 FQNNGV. Study observations and caveats: The study identified only 6 or 7 AZD1222 recipients as seropositive at baseline. Donors were largely white British and mainly female; clonal diversity was possibly underestimated. Vaccine-related CD4 TCRs covered spike, predominating at 160-218 and 743-854. Only after the peak T cell response were repertoires sampled.

Profiled with immunoSEQ multiplex PCR; TCRdb holds only in-frame clones, not every one. The repertoire includes 100,000 to 150,000 clones, about 93% of them detected once, and 5% to 6.5% sits in the top ten. About this clone: No antigen is known for it.

The sequence derives from an adult in good health. The material sequenced was peripheral blood, taken on day 0 of AZD1222 vaccination. V is TRBV11-2 and J is TRBJ2-5; 9 nucleotides align to TRBD2. The CDR3 sequence is CASSLRAGGPETQYF. The CDR3 DNA follows: TGTGCCAGCAGCTTAAGGGCGGGGGGGCCAGAGACCCAGTACTTC.